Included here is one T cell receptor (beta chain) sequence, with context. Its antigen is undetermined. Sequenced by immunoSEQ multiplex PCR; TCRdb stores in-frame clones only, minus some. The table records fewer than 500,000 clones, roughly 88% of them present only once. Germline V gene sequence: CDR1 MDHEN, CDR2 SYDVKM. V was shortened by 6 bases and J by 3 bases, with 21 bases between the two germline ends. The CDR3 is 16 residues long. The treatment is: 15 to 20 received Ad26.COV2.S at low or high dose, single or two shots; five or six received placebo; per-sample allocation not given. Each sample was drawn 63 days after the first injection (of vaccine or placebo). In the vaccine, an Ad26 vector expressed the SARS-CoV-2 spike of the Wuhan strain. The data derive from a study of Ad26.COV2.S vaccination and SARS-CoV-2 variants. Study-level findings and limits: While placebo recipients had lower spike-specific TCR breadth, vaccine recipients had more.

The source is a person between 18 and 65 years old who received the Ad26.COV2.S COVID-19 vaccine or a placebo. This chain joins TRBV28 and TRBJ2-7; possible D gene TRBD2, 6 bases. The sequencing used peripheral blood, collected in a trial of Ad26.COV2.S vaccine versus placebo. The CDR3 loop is CASRRAGPQVGYEQYF. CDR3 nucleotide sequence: TGTGCCAGCAGACGGGCGGGACCTCAGGTAGGCTACGAGCAGTACTTC.